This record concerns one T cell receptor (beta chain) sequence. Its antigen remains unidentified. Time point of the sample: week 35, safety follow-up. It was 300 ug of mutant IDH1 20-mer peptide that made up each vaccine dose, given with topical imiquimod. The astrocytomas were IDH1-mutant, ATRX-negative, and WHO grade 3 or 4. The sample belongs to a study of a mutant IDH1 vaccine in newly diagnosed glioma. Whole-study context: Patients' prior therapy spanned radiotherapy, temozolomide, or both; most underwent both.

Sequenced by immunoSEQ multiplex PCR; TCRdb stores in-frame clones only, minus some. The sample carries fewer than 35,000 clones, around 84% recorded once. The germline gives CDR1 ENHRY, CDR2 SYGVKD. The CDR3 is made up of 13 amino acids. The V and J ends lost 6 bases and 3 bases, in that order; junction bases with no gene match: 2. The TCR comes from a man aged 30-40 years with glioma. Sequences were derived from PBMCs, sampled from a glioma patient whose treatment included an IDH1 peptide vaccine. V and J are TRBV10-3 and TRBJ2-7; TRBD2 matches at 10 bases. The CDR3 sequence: CAIRPSGSYEQYF. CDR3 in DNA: TGTGCCATCAGGCCTAGCGGGAGCTACGAGCAGTACTTC.